This TCR beta chain was recovered during a study of regulatory T cells in long-lasting Graves disease. This CDR3 is 15 amino acids long. Germline assignment: CDR1 MNHEY and CDR2 SVGAGI. V was cut by 0 bases and J by 7 bases, with 12 bases left in between. As for time point: newly diagnosed GD, antithyroid drugs for less than 3 months. With RNA extracted from PBMCs as input, the TCR library was made. Library construction for TCR beta used iRepertoire HTBI primers and Arm-PCR of CDR3 regions. Using its own MiXCR run on the multiplex PCR reads, TCRdb lists one record per CDR3 protein. The sample records about 620,000 distinct CDR3 sequences, around 15% being singletons. The sample was also linked to a second study, of T cells in Graves' hyperthyroidism and ophthalmopathy.

The chain recombines TRBV6-5 with TRBJ1-4; D not resolved. Sequences were derived from peripheral blood mononuclear cells (PBMCs), sampled at new diagnosis, from a patient treated with antithyroid drugs. This TCR was sampled from a woman aged 30 to 39 with Graves disease. CDR3 residues: CASSYSGGPAEKLFF. The CDR3 bases are TGTGCCAGCAGTTACTCTGGCGGACCGGCTGAAAAACTGTTTTTT.